This note documents a single TCR beta chain sequence. Its antigen specificity is not known. The sample holds no much larger clone one base away, and base qualities are not on file. Synthetic TCR analog templates were spiked into each PCR so that absolute template abundance could be estimated from read counts. The immunoSEQ assay was used to amplify TCRbeta CDR3 regions from genomic DNA with bias-controlled V and J gene primers. Sequencing of rearranged TCRbeta segments was performed at approximately 20X coverage. The original methods were these. Sequencing errors were corrected by clustering, and CDR3s were annotated against IMGT so that V, D and J genes could be assigned. Downstream analyses used only productive TCRbeta rearrangements and left out out-of-frame or stop-codon sequences. Clonality was computed as one minus Shannon entropy normalized by the log of the number of unique productive sequences. Fisher's exact test with Benjamini-Hochberg correction, at a threshold of adjusted p below 0.01, was used to find clones that differed between time points or between blood and tumor. This immuneACCESS table, as held by TCRdb, lists in-frame sequences with V and J called but not all clones. Of the missing ones, under half trace to an unresolved V gene in checked studies; the others have no known cause. D and trimming were read from the DNA, whereas the V and J calls and clone size are those reported in that table. Across this sample there are under 40,000 clones, with about nine tenths seen only once. The top ten constitute under 4.5% of the sample.

V and J are truncated by 2 bases and 0 bases respectively, leaving an intervening sequence of 10 bases. CDR1 and CDR2, per the germline V gene, are MDHEN and SYDVKM. The CDR3 covers 15 residues, taking in both the cysteine and the phenylalanine. CDR3 DNA is the only sequence kept; it has 45 bases, read in frame from the first base. The data were taken from a study of PD-L1 blockade in urothelial cancer (dated by TCRdb to about 2017). General notes on the study: All patients started therapy in about 2014 and received atezolizumab 1,200 mg intravenously every 3 weeks. Approximately 29 patients had pretreatment blood TCR-seq, roughly 24 had at least one posttreatment blood collection, and roughly 24 had tumor TCR-seq. Blood samples were analyzed at two time points: 3 weeks after treatment start (second dose) and 6 weeks after treatment start. In the same patients, whole exome sequencing and RNA sequencing of pretreatment tumors were performed in addition to TCR sequencing. Durable clinical benefit was achieved by nine patients but not by the remaining 20. Pretreatment tumor samples, along with matched peripheral blood serially collected before and after atezolizumab treatment, were subjected to TCR sequencing. Somatic, immune and clinical correlates of response to PD-L1 blockade with atezolizumab in urothelial cancer were the focus of an exploratory multi-omic analysis. A median of about 150,000 T cells and 80,000 to 95,000 unique TCRs was obtained from blood samples, and a median clonality of approximately 0.08 was observed. An ECOG performance status of 0 or 1 was recorded for the patients, and 0 to 3 prior chemotherapy regimens had been received by the patients. Durable clinical benefit was defined as progression-free survival longer than 6 months, and TCR features were also tested against progression-free and overall survival. About 90% of the roughly 29 patients were males with bladder-origin urothelial cancer, and about 60% of the roughly 30 reported a prior smoking history. The paper's findings and limits, for the study overall: Improved progression-free and overall survival was found to be associated with pretreatment peripheral blood TCR clonality below the median. Small sample size (n of about 30) and many exploratory analyses mean the results are intended to be hypothesis-generating. Greater expansion of tumor-associated TCR clones in peripheral blood 3 weeks after the start of treatment was observed in patients with durable benefit (n of about 20, p = 0.022).

The cohort comprised around 30 patients with locally advanced or metastatic urothelial carcinoma treated at Memorial Sloan Kettering on a trial protocol. Peripheral blood mononuclear cells were collected pretreatment and during treatment, with between 1 and 8 total time points obtained per patient. The Qiagen DNeasy Blood extraction kit was used to purify genomic DNA from total PBMCs and tumor samples. PBMCs were collected pretreatment and during treatment, and were isolated and stored as previously described. Material: PBMCs, obtained around atezolizumab (anti-PD-L1) treatment. The chain is made from TRBV28 and TRBJ1-2; a weak D assignment points to TRBD1 (6 bases agree). The TCR was taken from a man aged 45-60 years with urothelial cancer. The CDR3 is CASSLTGLANYGYTF. The nucleotide sequence is TGTGCCAGCAGTTTAACAGGGTTAGCTAACTATGGCTACACCTTC.